This T cell receptor beta chain is drawn from a study of blood T cell repertoires in COVID-19. Across the study: PBMCs, B-cell-depleted T cells, or T cells provided the cDNA or gDNA that made up the material.

Sequencing was performed with immunoSEQ multiplex PCR; in TCRdb, only in-frame clones are kept and a portion is missing. The table lists about 290,000 clones, 89% of them singletons. The ends lost 2 bases at V and 7 bases at J; junction bases unmatched: 0. The CDR3 has 12 residues. This receptor was identified in a woman aged 25 to 39 with COVID-19, enrolled during active disease. The V call is TRBV23-1, the J call TRBJ1-2; 8 bases match TRBD1. TRBV23-1 counts as an open reading frame of uncertain function. The sequenced material came from peripheral blood. The CDR3: CASSQDRGGYTF. CDR3 bases: TGCGCCAGCAGTCAAGACAGGGGTGGCTACACCTTC.